This section outlines one TCR beta chain sequence together with its context. Its target is not known. TCRdb recomputed calls from the reads with MiXCR, one row per CDR3 protein. The data show roughly 720,000 distinct CDR3 sequences, less than 40% seen once. V gave up 5 bases and J gave up 0 bases, with 14 bases separating them. The CDR3 totals 16 residues. Germline loops: CDR1 MNHNY, CDR2 SVGAGI (reference sequence). This sample was taken from a study of T cell repertoires in cytomegalovirus infection. Study as a whole: Through public TCR beta signatures, both CMV infection and matching HLA type were indicated.

Study results and caveats: HLA-C-restricted TCR beta clonotypes specific for CMV led the ex vivo response. CMV carriers having the relevant HLA were flagged by cumulative public TCR beta family frequency.

Sequenced input: PBMCs. This rearrangement joins TRBV6-6 to TRBJ2-1, with D perhaps TRBD1 (7 bases). This clonotype originated in a human donor in good health (CMV status not recorded). Some clones in this sample may be carry-over from other donors' samples. CDR3 region: CASSRGTAYSYNEQFF. The CDR3 bases are TGTGCCAGCAGTCGCGGGACAGCTTACTCCTACAATGAGCAGTTCTTC.